This T cell receptor (beta chain) was identified in a study of technical replicates of blood from a handful of donors. The CDR3 consists of 14 residues. The V gene lost 4 bases and the J gene lost 4 bases, with 13 bases spanning the gap. Germline-derived CDR1 and CDR2 are MGHRA and YSYEKL. Profiling relied on immunoSEQ multiplex PCR, and the TCRdb table lists in-frame clones only, not all of them. The sample has 54,000 or so clones, roughly 92% seen once; the top ten hold 0.2% to 0.25%. V and J are TRBV4-1 and TRBJ2-5; tentative D call: TRBD2 (6 bases). The source material was T cells isolated from PBMCs. This clonotype originated in a human donor in good health. CDR3 bases: TGCGCCAGCAGCCCGACGGGAGTATCAGAGACCCAGTACTTC. It encodes CASSPTGVSETQYF.